The following is a TCR beta chain sequence with its context. The data belong to a study of blood T cell repertoires in COVID-19. Study-level information: Sources were T cells, B-cell-depleted T cells, or PBMCs; the material itself was cDNA or gDNA.

Original data processing: Amplified reference gene primers provided the basis for estimating nucleated cell counts. Sequencing was performed with immunoSEQ multiplex PCR; in TCRdb, only in-frame clones are kept and a portion is missing. V, J and clone size derive from that table, while D and trimming were established from the DNA sequence. The sample holds 180,000 or so clones; approximately 83% are singletons and the top ten take roughly 7%. V lost 5 bases and J 4 bases, leaving 21 bases between the germline ends. Germline V gene data show CDR1 as SEHNR and CDR2 as FQNEAQ (reference sequence). The CDR3 is made up of 17 amino acids.

V and J are TRBV7-9 and TRBJ2-1; tentatively, D is TRBD1 (7 bases). The sequence was collected from a man aged 40-55 years who had recovered from COVID-19. Input material: PBMCs or T cells enriched from blood (not recorded which). The CDR3 DNA is TGTGCCAGCAGCGTCCGACGACAGGGACTCTATTACAATGAGCAGTTCTTC. This translates into CASSVRRQGLYYNEQFF.